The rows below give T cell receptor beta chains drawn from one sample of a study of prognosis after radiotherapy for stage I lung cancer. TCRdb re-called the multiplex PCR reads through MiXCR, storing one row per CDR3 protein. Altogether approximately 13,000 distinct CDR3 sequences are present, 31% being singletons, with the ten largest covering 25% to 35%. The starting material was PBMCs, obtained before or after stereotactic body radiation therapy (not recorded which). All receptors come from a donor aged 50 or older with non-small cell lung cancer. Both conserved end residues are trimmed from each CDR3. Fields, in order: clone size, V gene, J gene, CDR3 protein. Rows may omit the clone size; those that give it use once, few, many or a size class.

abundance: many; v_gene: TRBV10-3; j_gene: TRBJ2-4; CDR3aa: AIRDSTGVNIQY
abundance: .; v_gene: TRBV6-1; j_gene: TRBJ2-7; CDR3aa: ASSGLAGGEQY
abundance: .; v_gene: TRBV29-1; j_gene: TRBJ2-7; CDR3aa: IVVPVLAGEDEQY
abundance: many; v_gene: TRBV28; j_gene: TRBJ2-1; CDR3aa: ASSPPFSGSPHNEQF
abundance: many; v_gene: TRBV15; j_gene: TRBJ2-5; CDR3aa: ATSRGGQGETQY
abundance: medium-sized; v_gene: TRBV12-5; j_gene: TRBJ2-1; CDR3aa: ASGLRGSLEQF
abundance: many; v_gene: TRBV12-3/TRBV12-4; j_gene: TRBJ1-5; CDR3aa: ASSFSRQINQPQH
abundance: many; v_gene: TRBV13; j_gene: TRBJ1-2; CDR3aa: ASSGSSLSEINYGYT
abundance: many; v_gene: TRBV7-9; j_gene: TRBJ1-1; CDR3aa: ASSLTGGRNTEAF
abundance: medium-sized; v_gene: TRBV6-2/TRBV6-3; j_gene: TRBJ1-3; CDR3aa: ASSYQYGNTIY
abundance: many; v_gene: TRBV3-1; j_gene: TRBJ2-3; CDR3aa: ASSLTSATQY
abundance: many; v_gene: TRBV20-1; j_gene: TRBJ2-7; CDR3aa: SARRQVVEQY
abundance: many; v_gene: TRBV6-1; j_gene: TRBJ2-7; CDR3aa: ASRTSGGSSYEQY
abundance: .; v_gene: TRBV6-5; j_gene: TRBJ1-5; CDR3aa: ASRVADPRAGFQPKH
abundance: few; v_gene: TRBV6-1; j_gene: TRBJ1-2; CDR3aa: ASTTRPNYGYT
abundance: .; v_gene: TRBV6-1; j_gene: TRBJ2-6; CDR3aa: ASSESFSGDNVLT
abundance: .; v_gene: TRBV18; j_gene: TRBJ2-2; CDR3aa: ASSLRTGNTGEPF
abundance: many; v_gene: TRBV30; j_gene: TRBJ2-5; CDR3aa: AARRDRLKETQY
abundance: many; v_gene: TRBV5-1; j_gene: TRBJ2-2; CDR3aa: ASNPTGNTGELF
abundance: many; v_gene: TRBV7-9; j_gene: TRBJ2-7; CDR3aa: ASSLAGSGPYEQY